This T cell receptor beta chain was captured by sequencing in a study of shared clonotypes between healthy human individuals. Study at large: Donor composition was a couple of women and three men, aged 18 to 49.

CDR1 MNHEY and CDR2 SVGAGI come from the germline V gene. The V segment lost 6 bases and the J segment 8 bases; nucleotides outside the gene matches: 10. CDR3 length equals 15 residues. The study separated CD4+ cells into CD45RA+ naive and CD45RA-negative memory subsets. Worth noting for this clone: The antigen is undetermined.

Findings and limits, study-wide: Donor scarcity curtailed the genetic and exposure-history diversity represented herein.

As originally analysed: As immunoSEQ supplied junction-only sequences (without quality scores), filtering differed. Measured with immunoSEQ multiplex PCR; TCRdb has only the in-frame clones, and not every one. That table is the source of V, J and clone size, and D and trimming were worked out from the DNA. Of more than 2 million clones listed, 85% to 95% are singletons. The sequence came from a man between 18 and 35 years old in good health. The chain recombines TRBV6-5 with TRBJ1-4, with 9 positions matching TRBD1. Sequenced: naive CD4+ T cells sorted from blood. The subset is: CD45RA+ positively selected. CDR3 bases: TGTGCCAGCAGAGCCCCGGGACAGGGAAAAGAAAAACTGTTTTTT. It encodes CASRAPGQGKEKLFF.